These T cell receptor beta chains were read from a single sample in a study of T cell repertoires in cytomegalovirus infection. TCRdb passed the reads through MiXCR, listing each CDR3 protein once. This sample yields approximately 750,000 distinct CDR3 sequences, of which about 40% are seen a single time; under 3.5% belongs to the top ten. Material: PBMCs. The receptor source for this set is a human donor in good health (CMV status not recorded). Some clones in this sample may be carry-over from other donors' samples. The CDR3 runs from the conserved cysteine through the conserved F or W. Each record gives: D gene, CDR3 length, J gene, clone size, V gene, CDR3 protein, CDR3 DNA. D genes are given only for firm matches. Only part of the rows carry a size: once, few, many, or a class if the clone is expanded.

D: -
length: 12
J: TRBJ2-3
size: -
V: TRBV7-7
CDR3: CANSTITDTQYF
DNA: TGTGCCAACAGCACCATCACAGATACGCAGTACTTT

D: -
length: 14
J: TRBJ2-7
size: -
V: TRBV10-3
CDR3: CAISGNTGGYEQYF
DNA: TGTGCCATCAGTGGAAATACCGGGGGCTACGAGCAGTACTTC

D: TRBD1
length: 17
J: TRBJ2-1
size: many
V: TRBV28
CDR3: CASSFHTGTGRPNEQFF
DNA: TGTGCCAGCAGTTTCCACACCGGGACAGGGAGGCCCAATGAGCAGTTCTTC

D: TRBD1
length: 16
J: TRBJ2-2
size: few
V: TRBV7-9
CDR3: CASSYMPGQGTGELFF
DNA: TGTGCCAGCAGTTATATGCCGGGACAGGGGACCGGGGAGCTGTTTTTT

D: -
length: 16
J: TRBJ1-2
size: -
V: TRBV5-6
CDR3: CASSEPGGSLNYGYTF
DNA: TGTGCCAGCAGCGAACCTGGCGGGTCTCTTAACTATGGCTACACCTTC

D: TRBD1
length: 16
J: TRBJ1-3
size: -
V: TRBV2
CDR3: CASNPVPGGSGNTIYF
DNA: TGTGCCAGCAACCCAGTTCCAGGGGGATCTGGAAACACCATATATTTT

D: TRBD1
length: 14
J: TRBJ2-2
size: many
V: TRBV7-2
CDR3: CASSRDRGLGELFF
DNA: TGTGCCAGCAGCCGAGACAGGGGACTCGGGGAGCTGTTTTTT

D: TRBD1
length: 15
J: TRBJ2-3
size: -
V: TRBV27
CDR3: CASSKGARWTDTQYF
DNA: TGTGCCAGCAGCAAGGGGGCGCGCTGGACAGATACGCAGTATTTT

D: -
length: 16
J: TRBJ2-7
size: -
V: TRBV7-2
CDR3: CASSLFLGRDHDEQYF
DNA: TGTGCCAGCAGCTTATTCCTAGGTAGAGATCACGACGAGCAGTACTTC

D: -
length: 15
J: TRBJ1-1
size: few
V: TRBV15
CDR3: CATSFGRIMNTEAFF
DNA: TGTGCCACCAGCTTTGGACGGATCATGAACACTGAAGCTTTCTTT

D: TRBD1
length: 18
J: TRBJ1-5
size: few
V: TRBV6-1
CDR3: CASSAKRGAGGVYQPQHF
DNA: TGTGCCAGCAGTGCCAAGAGGGGGGCAGGGGGCGTCTATCAGCCCCAGCATTTT

D: -
length: 12
J: TRBJ2-2
size: once
V: TRBV5-1
CDR3: CASSPAPGELFF
DNA: TGCGCCAGCAGTCCAGCGCCCGGGGAGCTGTTTTTT

D: TRBD2
length: 16
J: TRBJ2-1
size: -
V: TRBV27
CDR3: CASSVPSGRTHNEQFF
DNA: TGTGCCAGCAGTGTTCCTAGCGGGAGAACCCACAATGAGCAGTTCTTC

D: -
length: 17
J: TRBJ1-5
size: few
V: TRBV7-2
CDR3: CASSYLRDGGLNQPQHF
DNA: TGTGCCAGCAGCTACCTTAGGGACGGGGGCCTCAATCAGCCCCAGCATTTT

D: -
length: 16
J: TRBJ1-4
size: -
V: TRBV30
CDR3: CAWSVLGRGQGEKLFF
DNA: TGTGCCTGGAGTGTACTGGGGCGGGGCCAGGGTGAAAAACTGTTTTTT

D: TRBD1
length: 14
J: TRBJ1-3
size: -
V: TRBV20-1
CDR3: CSSGRTGIGNTIYF
DNA: TGCAGTTCTGGACGGACAGGGATCGGAAACACCATATATTTT

D: -
length: 17
J: TRBJ2-7
size: -
V: TRBV27
CDR3: CASSSTKVTTHGYEQYF
DNA: TGTGCCAGCAGCTCTACCAAGGTCACGACCCATGGGTACGAGCAGTACTTC

D: -
length: 11
J: TRBJ2-2
size: few
V: TRBV28
CDR3: CASFGTGELFF
DNA: TGTGCCAGCTTTGGAACCGGGGAGCTGTTTTTT

D: TRBD2
length: 19
J: TRBJ2-2
size: -
V: TRBV9
CDR3: CASSVPTSGRASGAGELFF
DNA: TGTGCCAGCAGCGTCCCGACTAGCGGGAGGGCCAGTGGTGCCGGGGAGCTGTTTTTT

D: TRBD2
length: 16
J: TRBJ2-5
size: -
V: TRBV28
CDR3: CASTVTSGVYQETQYF
DNA: TGTGCCAGCACCGTTACTAGCGGGGTGTACCAAGAGACCCAGTACTTC

D: -
length: 16
J: TRBJ2-4
size: few
V: TRBV12-3/TRBV12-4
CDR3: CASSLGSGIAKNIQYF
DNA: TGTGCCAGCAGTTTGGGGAGCGGAATAGCCAAAAACATTCAGTACTTC

D: TRBD2
length: 15
J: TRBJ2-3
size: few
V: TRBV12-3/TRBV12-4
CDR3: CASSAPSGALDTQYF
DNA: TGTGCCAGCTCCGCCCCTAGCGGGGCTTTGGATACGCAGTATTTT

D: TRBD2
length: 16
J: TRBJ2-5
size: -
V: TRBV20-1
CDR3: CSARDPSGGFQETQYF
DNA: TGCAGTGCTAGAGACCCTAGCGGGGGGTTTCAAGAGACCCAGTACTTC

D: -
length: 14
J: TRBJ2-7
size: -
V: TRBV19
CDR3: CASSSSLGSYEQYF
DNA: TGTGCCAGTAGCTCTAGTCTTGGCTCCTACGAGCAGTACTTC

D: -
length: 17
J: TRBJ1-6
size: -
V: TRBV7-3
CDR3: CASSGVRGGAGNSPLHF
DNA: TGTGCCAGCAGCGGGGTTAGGGGGGGCGCAGGAAATTCACCCCTCCACTTT

D: -
length: 11
J: TRBJ1-4
size: -
V: TRBV28
CDR3: CASSRWGKLFF
DNA: TGTGCCAGCAGTCGCTGGGGAAAACTGTTTTTT

D: TRBD2
length: 18
J: TRBJ2-5
size: few
V: TRBV2
CDR3: CASSELAVGAWGQETQYF
DNA: TGTGCCAGCAGTGAACTAGCGGTGGGAGCTTGGGGGCAAGAGACCCAGTACTTC

D: -
length: 12
J: TRBJ1-5
size: -
V: TRBV12-3/TRBV12-4
CDR3: CASSIGGGPQHF
DNA: TGTGCCAGCAGTATAGGCGGTGGGCCCCAGCATTTT

D: TRBD1
length: 17
J: TRBJ1-2
size: -
V: TRBV12-3/TRBV12-4
CDR3: CASSASGTGGPKGGYTF
DNA: TGTGCCAGCAGTGCCTCGGGGACAGGGGGCCCAAAAGGGGGCTACACCTTC

D: -
length: 14
J: TRBJ1-6
size: -
V: TRBV2
CDR3: CATVQVNPNSPLHF
DNA: TGTGCCACCGTACAAGTAAACCCGAATTCACCCCTCCACTTT

D: -
length: 12
J: TRBJ2-7
size: many
V: TRBV28
CDR3: CASWDSSYEQYF
DNA: TGTGCCAGCTGGGACTCCTCCTACGAGCAGTACTTC

D: TRBD2
length: 15
J: TRBJ2-3
size: -
V: TRBV5-1
CDR3: CASRLAGGSADTQYF
DNA: TGCGCCAGCAGATTGGCGGGGGGGTCTGCAGATACGCAGTATTTT

D: -
length: 13
J: TRBJ2-7
size: -
V: TRBV5-1
CDR3: CASSVGSTYEQYF
DNA: TGCGCCAGCAGCGTCGGCTCAACCTACGAGCAGTACTTC

D: -
length: 17
J: TRBJ2-5
size: few
V: TRBV6-1
CDR3: CARARYRDREYQETQYF
DNA: TGTGCCAGAGCGAGATACCGGGACCGAGAGTACCAAGAGACCCAGTACTTC

D: -
length: 15
J: TRBJ2-7
size: many
V: TRBV7-2
CDR3: CASSLRRGPGNEQYF
DNA: TGTGCCAGCAGCTTACGGCGGGGGCCGGGGAACGAGCAGTACTTC

D: -
length: 14
J: TRBJ2-3
size: -
V: TRBV4-1
CDR3: CASSQEKGSDTQYF
DNA: TGTGCCAGCAGCCAAGAGAAGGGATCAGATACGCAGTATTTT

D: TRBD1
length: 13
J: TRBJ2-2
size: -
V: TRBV19
CDR3: CDSRRQGAGELFF
DNA: TGTGACAGTAGGCGCCAGGGGGCCGGGGAGCTGTTTTTT

D: -
length: 15
J: TRBJ1-4
size: -
V: TRBV5-1
CDR3: CASSLQDATNEKLFF
DNA: TGCGCCAGCAGCTTGCAAGATGCAACTAATGAAAAACTGTTTTTT

D: TRBD2
length: 14
J: TRBJ2-7
size: few
V: TRBV7-9
CDR3: CASSLAGVFYEQYF
DNA: TGTGCCAGCAGCCTAGCGGGGGTCTTCTACGAGCAGTACTTC

D: TRBD2
length: 14
J: TRBJ2-3
size: many
V: TRBV7-2
CDR3: CASSLLSGADTQYF
DNA: TGTGCCAGCAGCCTTCTAAGCGGGGCGGATACGCAGTATTTT

D: -
length: 15
J: TRBJ2-1
size: -
V: TRBV7-2
CDR3: CASSSSWAWENEQFF
DNA: TGTGCCAGCAGCTCTAGTTGGGCCTGGGAGAATGAGCAGTTCTTC

D: -
length: 12
J: TRBJ1-2
size: -
V: TRBV7-2
CDR3: CSSSLAGDGYTF
DNA: TGTTCCAGCAGCTTAGCAGGAGATGGCTACACCTTC

D: TRBD1
length: 16
J: TRBJ2-1
size: few
V: TRBV11-2
CDR3: CASSLGLAGQGHEQFF
DNA: TGTGCCAGCAGCTTAGGCCTCGCGGGACAGGGACACGAGCAGTTCTTC

D: -
length: 15
J: TRBJ2-5
size: many
V: TRBV7-9
CDR3: CASSFGSTNQETQYF
DNA: TGTGCCAGCAGCTTCGGGTCGACCAACCAAGAGACCCAGTACTTC

D: -
length: 13
J: TRBJ1-1
size: -
V: TRBV28
CDR3: CASTSPLNTEAFF
DNA: TGTGCCAGCACCTCCCCCCTGAACACTGAAGCTTTCTTT